The following is a T cell receptor (beta chain) sequence with its context. Its cognate antigen has yet to be identified. Its ends do not fully match the called genes, so a read error is possible. The receptor library was made with 5' RACE. TCRdb records Illumina HiSeq 2500 as the sequencer. The second PCR ran for about 7 to 11 cycles and used a J-beta primer mix along with a sample-barcoded 5' primer. A unique molecular identifier was introduced onto each TCR beta cDNA molecule by a template-switch 5' adaptor carrying 12 random nucleotides. At least 3 million CDR3-containing paired-end reads were obtained from each sample. First-strand cDNA synthesis was performed from all RNA using the Mint cDNA synthesis kit, with priming by a TRBC-specific oligonucleotide. Following uracil-DNA glycosylase treatment, a first 18-cycle PCR with universal primers M1SS and BC2_uni_R was performed on all cDNA. In the original analysis: Each sample was normalized by randomly selecting 1 million high-quality reads, each carrying a distinct molecular identifier. Reads with shared molecular identifiers were discarded instead of being binned into consensus sequences. MiTCR, run with a Q25 quality threshold and the strictest error-elimination algorithm, handled CDR3 identification, clonotype clustering and error correction. A nonparametric unseen species model with Euler transformation was used to estimate lower-bound total TCR beta diversity. TCRdb itself trimmed the public reads at Q25 with fastp, ran MiXCR and retained productive beta chains. Identical CDR3 protein sequences are pooled into one entry, listed with their most common genes and DNA. For this entry, the V and J calls and clone size follow TCRdb and not the study's own pipeline. The sample includes fewer than 1.5 million distinct CDR3 sequences, with around two fifths observed a single time. The ten largest clonotypes hold roughly 8.2% of the sample.

The data were obtained in a study of blood T cells in healthy people across ages (dated by TCRdb to between 2014 and 2016). A note on the overall study: Template switching captured roughly one uniquely barcoded TCR beta cDNA molecule per two T cells in model experiments. The study measured age-related changes in TCR beta repertoire diversity using deep sequencing normalized with unique cDNA molecular identifiers. The donors were split into four age groups: young (average around 15 years), middle-aged (39), aged (62) and long-lived (over 75). Donors of different ages were randomly distributed across sequencing lanes to avoid experimental bias. Using the same blood draw, the study looked at two additional independent replicas of 1 million unique cDNA reads for two donors, one aged 18 to 30 and the other aged 80 or older. Findings and caveats that apply to the study as a whole: Donor CMV infection status was unknown, potentially confounding age-related changes in expanded clonotypes. Estimates of total diversity based on one million sequenced T cells were considered lower bounds and underestimates. There was a strong correlation between observed TCR beta diversity and the percentage of naive T cells measured by flow cytometry. Conclusive comparison of naive and antigen-experienced compartments was prevented by the profiling of bulk unsorted PBMCs. Compared with the aged group, the long-lived group had more naive CD4+ T cells, fewer expanded clones and increased TCR diversity, a pattern suggesting age selection. As age increased, observed TCR beta diversity per million T cells dropped in a roughly linear way, and a significant reduction was already evident by age 40.

Reading from cysteine to phenylalanine, the CDR3 counts 16 amino acids. Only CDR3 DNA remains: 48 bases, in frame from the first base. CDR1 and CDR2 are read off the germline V gene as SGHRS and YFSETQ. The donors were about 40 Caucasian individuals from Russia, aged 6 to 90 years, who were systemically healthy. About 10 milliliters of peripheral blood were collected from each donor into EDTA-treated Vacutainer tubes. Ficoll-Paque density-gradient centrifugation was used to isolate PBMCs, with at least 6.5 million obtained per sample. Trizol reagent was used to extract total RNA from PBMCs, with at least 5 micrograms per sample. For every donor, an aliquot of PBMCs went through flow cytometry to measure the percentages of naive CD45RAhigh/CD27high T cells.

This clonotype was sampled from a woman aged 18-29 years in good health. The receptor chain draws on TRBV5-1 and TRBJ1-1; the junction holds 8 bases that match TRBD1. The specimen sequenced was blood. In nucleotide form, the sequence is TGCACCAGCAGCCCCGGACAGGGAGTAGCGAACACTGAAGCTTTCTTT. Its amino acids are CTSSPGQGVANTEAFF.